A selection of T cell receptor beta chains follows, all from one sample in a study of early T cells in non-severe SARS-CoV-2 infection. One entry per CDR3 protein results from TCRdb running MiXCR on the 5' RACE reads. This sample has 30,000 to 35,000 distinct CDR3 sequences, with roughly 6% found just once. Sequenced sample: whole blood. All receptors come from an adult who was a healthcare worker with PCR-confirmed SARS-CoV-2 infection or an uninfected control (not recorded which). The CDR3 runs from the conserved cysteine through the conserved F or W. The D gene is left open where the match is weak. Size values are once, few and many counts, or a class for expanded clones, and some rows have none.

D gene: .
clone size: .
V gene: TRBV20-1
J gene: TRBJ1-6
CDR3 DNA: TGCAGTGCTAGTGACAGAAAGTTTAATTCACCCCTCCACTTT
CDR3 protein: CSASDRKFNSPLHF

D gene: .
clone size: .
V gene: TRBV9
J gene: TRBJ1-6
CDR3 DNA: TGTGCCAGCAGCGTCAGGGGAGGCAATTCACCCCTCCACTTT
CDR3 protein: CASSVRGGNSPLHF

D gene: .
clone size: .
V gene: TRBV18
J gene: TRBJ1-3
CDR3 DNA: TGTGCCAGCTCACCGGGGACCGATGGAAACACCATATATTTT
CDR3 protein: CASSPGTDGNTIYF

D gene: .
clone size: many
V gene: TRBV7-2
J gene: TRBJ1-2
CDR3 DNA: TGTGCCAGCAGCTTAGCGGAGCCCCAGCTCTATGGCTACACCTTC
CDR3 protein: CASSLAEPQLYGYTF

D gene: .
clone size: .
V gene: TRBV7-9
J gene: TRBJ2-7
CDR3 DNA: TGTGCCAGCAGCTTACCAGGCGTCTCCTACGAGCAGTACTTC
CDR3 protein: CASSLPGVSYEQYF

D gene: TRBD1
clone size: many
V gene: TRBV3-1
J gene: TRBJ2-7
CDR3 DNA: TGTGCCAGCAGCCCAACGACAGGGGGCCTGTACGAGCAGTACTTC
CDR3 protein: CASSPTTGGLYEQYF

D gene: .
clone size: many
V gene: TRBV24-1
J gene: TRBJ1-2
CDR3 DNA: TGTGCCACCAGTGATCCCACAGGGTTTGGTGGCTACACCTTC
CDR3 protein: CATSDPTGFGGYTF

D gene: .
clone size: many
V gene: TRBV6-6
J gene: TRBJ2-3
CDR3 DNA: TGTGCCAGCAGTGACTCTACCCGTAGCACAGATACGCAGTATTTT
CDR3 protein: CASSDSTRSTDTQYF

D gene: .
clone size: few
V gene: TRBV5-1
J gene: TRBJ2-5
CDR3 DNA: TGCGCCAGCAGCTTGGAACGGAACCAAGAGACCCAGTACTTC
CDR3 protein: CASSLERNQETQYF

D gene: .
clone size: many
V gene: TRBV3-1
J gene: TRBJ2-1
CDR3 DNA: TGTGCCAGCAGCCGCCGCGGTCTAGGGAGAGATTACAATGAGCAGTTCTTC
CDR3 protein: CASSRRGLGRDYNEQFF

D gene: TRBD1
clone size: .
V gene: TRBV13
J gene: TRBJ2-5
CDR3 DNA: TGTGCCAGCAGCTTAGGCCGCCCCCCACAGGGGGATCAAGAGACCCAGTACTTC
CDR3 protein: CASSLGRPPQGDQETQYF

D gene: TRBD1
clone size: many
V gene: TRBV10-1
J gene: TRBJ1-1
CDR3 DNA: TGCGCCAGCAGTGACCGGGACAGGGGGCCGGGGACTGAAGCTTTCTTT
CDR3 protein: CASSDRDRGPGTEAFF

D gene: .
clone size: many
V gene: TRBV19
J gene: TRBJ1-2
CDR3 DNA: TGTGCCAGTAGTACTGGGGCAGGGATCAACTATGGCTACACCTTC
CDR3 protein: CASSTGAGINYGYTF

D gene: TRBD1
clone size: many
V gene: TRBV4-2
J gene: TRBJ1-4
CDR3 DNA: TGTGCCAGCAGCCAAGATGGGGACAGGGTTGCGGAAAAACTGTTTTTT
CDR3 protein: CASSQDGDRVAEKLFF

D gene: .
clone size: .
V gene: TRBV24-1
J gene: TRBJ2-3
CDR3 DNA: TGTGCCACCAGTGATATTGGGGGGTCAACAGATACGCAGTATTTT
CDR3 protein: CATSDIGGSTDTQYF

D gene: .
clone size: many
V gene: TRBV20-1
J gene: TRBJ2-1
CDR3 DNA: TGCAGTGCTAGGGCCCCCTTGAGCAGGGCCAATGAGCAGTTCTTC
CDR3 protein: CSARAPLSRANEQFF

D gene: .
clone size: .
V gene: TRBV7-2
J gene: TRBJ2-6
CDR3 DNA: TGTGCCAGCAGCTTAGGTGGAGGCTCTGGGGCCAACGTCCTGACTTTC
CDR3 protein: CASSLGGGSGANVLTF

D gene: TRBD2
clone size: many
V gene: TRBV7-2
J gene: TRBJ2-1
CDR3 DNA: TGTGCCAGCAGCGGTAGCGGGGGGGGACGGTCCTACAATGAGCAGTTCTTC
CDR3 protein: CASSGSGGGRSYNEQFF

D gene: TRBD2
clone size: .
V gene: TRBV2
J gene: TRBJ2-7
CDR3 DNA: TGTGCCAGCAGTGAAGCGGTGGTGGCGGGGGGGTCCGAGCAGTACTTC
CDR3 protein: CASSEAVVAGGSEQYF

D gene: .
clone size: .
V gene: TRBV5-1
J gene: TRBJ2-5
CDR3 DNA: TGCGCCAGCAGCTTGGGGCTAGAGACCCAGTACTTC
CDR3 protein: CASSLGLETQYF

D gene: .
clone size: few
V gene: TRBV30
J gene: TRBJ2-3
CDR3 DNA: TGTGCCTGGAGTGTGCCTGTCATCCCCCGGACAGATACGCAGTATTTT
CDR3 protein: CAWSVPVIPRTDTQYF

D gene: TRBD2
clone size: many
V gene: TRBV20-1
J gene: TRBJ2-1
CDR3 DNA: TGCAGTGCTAGAGCGGCTAGCGGGGCCTACAATGAGCAGTTCTTC
CDR3 protein: CSARAASGAYNEQFF

D gene: .
clone size: many
V gene: TRBV7-9
J gene: TRBJ2-3
CDR3 DNA: TGTGCCAGCAGCTTTTCCGCTAGCACAGATACGCAGTATTTT
CDR3 protein: CASSFSASTDTQYF

D gene: .
clone size: few
V gene: TRBV9
J gene: TRBJ2-6
CDR3 DNA: TGTGCCAGCAGCGTAGAAGCTGGGGCCAACGTCCTGACTTTC
CDR3 protein: CASSVEAGANVLTF

D gene: .
clone size: many
V gene: TRBV3-1
J gene: TRBJ1-1
CDR3 DNA: TGTGCCAGCAGCCTGAACACTGAAGCTTTCTTT
CDR3 protein: CASSLNTEAFF

D gene: .
clone size: medium-sized
V gene: TRBV28
J gene: TRBJ2-3
CDR3 DNA: TGTGCCAGCAGACTAGGGAAGGCAGATACGCAGTATTTT
CDR3 protein: CASRLGKADTQYF

D gene: .
clone size: .
V gene: TRBV4-3
J gene: TRBJ2-5
CDR3 DNA: TGCGCCAGCAGCCAAGGACCTCACGGGGCTCAGGGAGAGACCCAGTACTTC
CDR3 protein: CASSQGPHGAQGETQYF

D gene: .
clone size: many
V gene: TRBV27
J gene: TRBJ1-2
CDR3 DNA: TGTGCCAGCAGAGGACAAGGCCATGGCTACACCTTC
CDR3 protein: CASRGQGHGYTF